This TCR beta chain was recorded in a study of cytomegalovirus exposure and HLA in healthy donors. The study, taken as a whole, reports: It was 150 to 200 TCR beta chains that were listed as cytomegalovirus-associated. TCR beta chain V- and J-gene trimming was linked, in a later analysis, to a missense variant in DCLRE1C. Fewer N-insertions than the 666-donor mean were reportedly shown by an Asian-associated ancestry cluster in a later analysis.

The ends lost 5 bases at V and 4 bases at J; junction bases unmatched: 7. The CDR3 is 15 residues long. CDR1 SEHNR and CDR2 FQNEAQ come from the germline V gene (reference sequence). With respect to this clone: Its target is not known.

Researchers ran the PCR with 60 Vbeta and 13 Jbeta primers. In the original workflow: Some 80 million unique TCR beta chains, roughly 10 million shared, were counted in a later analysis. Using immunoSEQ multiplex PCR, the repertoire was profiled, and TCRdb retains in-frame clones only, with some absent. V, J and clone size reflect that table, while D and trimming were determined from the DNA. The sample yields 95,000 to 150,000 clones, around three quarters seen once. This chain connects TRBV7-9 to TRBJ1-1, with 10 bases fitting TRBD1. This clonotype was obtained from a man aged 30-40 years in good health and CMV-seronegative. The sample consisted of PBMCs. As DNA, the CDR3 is TGTGCCAGCAGCCTCGGGACAGGGGTGGCCACTGAAGCTTTCTTT. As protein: CASSLGTGVATEAFF. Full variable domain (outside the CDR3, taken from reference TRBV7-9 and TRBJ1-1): DTGVSQNPRHKITKRGQNVTFRCDPISEHNRLYWYRQTLGQGPEFLTYFQNEAQLEKSRLLSDRFSAERPKGSFSTLEIQRTEQGDSAMYLCASSLGTGVATEAFFGQGTRLTVV.